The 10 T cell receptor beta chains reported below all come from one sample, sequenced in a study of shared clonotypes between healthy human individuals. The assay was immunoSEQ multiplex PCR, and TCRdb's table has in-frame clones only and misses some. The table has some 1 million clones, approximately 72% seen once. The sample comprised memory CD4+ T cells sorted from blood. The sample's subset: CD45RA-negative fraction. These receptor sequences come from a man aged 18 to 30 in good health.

The CDR3 coding sequence is TGTGCCAGCTCGGAGGTTGAAGGCTACACCTTC. Its translation: CASSEVEGYTF. The rearrangement joins TRBV7-9 to TRBJ1-2; D gene uncertain. Looked up from germline, CDR1 is SEHNR and CDR2 is FQNEAQ (reference sequence). V was trimmed by 8 bases and J by 8 bases, leaving 12 bases between them. There are 11 residues in the CDR3.

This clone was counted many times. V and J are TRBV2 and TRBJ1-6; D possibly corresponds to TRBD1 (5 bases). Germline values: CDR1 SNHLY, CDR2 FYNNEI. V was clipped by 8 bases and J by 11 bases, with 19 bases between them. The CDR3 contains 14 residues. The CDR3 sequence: CASSGTEASTPLHF. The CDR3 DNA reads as TGTGCCAGCTCCGGGACGGAGGCTTCAACACCCCTCCACTTT.

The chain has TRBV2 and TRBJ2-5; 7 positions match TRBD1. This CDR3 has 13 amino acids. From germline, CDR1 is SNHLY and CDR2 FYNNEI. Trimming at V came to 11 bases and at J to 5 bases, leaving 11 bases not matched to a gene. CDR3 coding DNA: TGTGCCGCAAAGACAGGGCTCGAGGAGACCCAGTACTTC. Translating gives CAAKTGLEETQYF.

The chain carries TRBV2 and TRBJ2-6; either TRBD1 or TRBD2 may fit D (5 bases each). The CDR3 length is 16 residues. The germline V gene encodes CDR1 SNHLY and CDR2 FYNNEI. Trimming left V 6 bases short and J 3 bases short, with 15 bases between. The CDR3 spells CASRSGTGVGANVLTF. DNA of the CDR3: TGTGCCAGCAGATCAGGGACCGGCGTTGGGGCCAACGTCCTGACTTTC.

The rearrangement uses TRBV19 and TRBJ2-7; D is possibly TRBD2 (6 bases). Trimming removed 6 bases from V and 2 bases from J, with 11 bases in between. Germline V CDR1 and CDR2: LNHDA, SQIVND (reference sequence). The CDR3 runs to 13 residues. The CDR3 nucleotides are TGTGCCAGTAGGAATAGCGGTACCTACGAGCAGTACTTC. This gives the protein CASRNSGTYEQYF.

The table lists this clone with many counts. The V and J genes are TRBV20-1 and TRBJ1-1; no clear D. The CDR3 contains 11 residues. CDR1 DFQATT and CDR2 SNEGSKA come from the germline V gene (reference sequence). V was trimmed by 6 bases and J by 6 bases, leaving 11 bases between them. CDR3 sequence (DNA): TGCAGTGCGGAGGCTACACCTGAAGCTTTCTTT. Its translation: CSAEATPEAFF.

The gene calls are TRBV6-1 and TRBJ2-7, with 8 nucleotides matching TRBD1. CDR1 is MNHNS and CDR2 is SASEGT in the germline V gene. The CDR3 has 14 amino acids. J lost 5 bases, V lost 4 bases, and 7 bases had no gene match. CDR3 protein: CASSAQDRDHEQYF. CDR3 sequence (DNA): TGTGCCAGCAGTGCCCAGGACAGGGACCACGAGCAGTACTTC.

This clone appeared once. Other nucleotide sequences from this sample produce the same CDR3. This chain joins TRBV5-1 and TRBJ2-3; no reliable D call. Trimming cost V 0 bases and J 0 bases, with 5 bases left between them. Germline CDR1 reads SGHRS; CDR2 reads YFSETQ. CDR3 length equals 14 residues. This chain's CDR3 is CASSLGSSTDTQYF. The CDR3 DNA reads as TGCGCCAGCAGCTTGGGATCGAGCACAGATACGCAGTATTTT.

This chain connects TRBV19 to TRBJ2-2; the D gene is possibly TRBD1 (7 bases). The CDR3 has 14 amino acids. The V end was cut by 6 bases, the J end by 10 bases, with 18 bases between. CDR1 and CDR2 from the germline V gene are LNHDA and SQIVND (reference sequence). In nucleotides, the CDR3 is TGTGCCAGTAGGGGTAGACAGGGACTCGTGGAGCTGTTTTTT. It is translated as CASRGRQGLVELFF.

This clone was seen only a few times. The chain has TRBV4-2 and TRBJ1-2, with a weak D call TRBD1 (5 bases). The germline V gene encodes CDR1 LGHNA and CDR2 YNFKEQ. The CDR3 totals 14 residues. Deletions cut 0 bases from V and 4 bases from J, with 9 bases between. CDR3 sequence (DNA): TGTGCCAGCAGCCAAGATGATGGGGCCTATGGCTACACCTTC. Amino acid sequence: CASSQDDGAYGYTF.